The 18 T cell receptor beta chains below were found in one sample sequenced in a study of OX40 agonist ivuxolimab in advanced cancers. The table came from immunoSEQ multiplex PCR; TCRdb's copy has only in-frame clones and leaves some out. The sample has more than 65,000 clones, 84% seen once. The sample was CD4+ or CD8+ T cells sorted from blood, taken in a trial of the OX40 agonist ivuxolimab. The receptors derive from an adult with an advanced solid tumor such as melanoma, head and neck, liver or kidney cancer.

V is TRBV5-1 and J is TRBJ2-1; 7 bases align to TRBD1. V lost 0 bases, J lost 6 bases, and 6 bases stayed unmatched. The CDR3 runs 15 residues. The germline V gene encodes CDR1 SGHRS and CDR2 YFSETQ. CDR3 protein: CASSLVGGRVNEQFF. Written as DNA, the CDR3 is TGCGCCAGCAGCTTGGTAGGGGGCAGGGTCAATGAGCAGTTCTTC.

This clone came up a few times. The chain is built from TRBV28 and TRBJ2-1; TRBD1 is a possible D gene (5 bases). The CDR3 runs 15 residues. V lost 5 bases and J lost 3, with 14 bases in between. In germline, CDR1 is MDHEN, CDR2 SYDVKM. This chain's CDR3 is CASSEDKRSYNEQFF. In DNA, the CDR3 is TGTGCCAGCAGTGAGGACAAGAGGAGCTACAATGAGCAGTTCTTC. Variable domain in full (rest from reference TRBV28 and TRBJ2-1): DVKVTQSSRYLVKRTGEKVFLECVQDMDHENMFWYRQDPGLGLRLIYFSYDVKMKEKGDIPEGYSVSREKKERFSLILESASTNQTSMYLCASSEDKRSYNEQFFGPGTRLTVL.

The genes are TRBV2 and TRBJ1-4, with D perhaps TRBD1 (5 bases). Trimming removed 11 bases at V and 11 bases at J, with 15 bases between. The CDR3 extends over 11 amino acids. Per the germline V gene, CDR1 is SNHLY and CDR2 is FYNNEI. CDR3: CAWGEGWKLFF. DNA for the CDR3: TGTGCCTGGGGGGAGGGTTGGAAACTGTTTTTT.

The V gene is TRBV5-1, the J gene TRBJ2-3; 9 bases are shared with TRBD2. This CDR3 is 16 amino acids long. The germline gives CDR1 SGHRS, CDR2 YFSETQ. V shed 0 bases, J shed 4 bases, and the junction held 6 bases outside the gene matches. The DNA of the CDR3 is TGCGCCAGCAGCTTGGTGCTAGCGGGGAACGCAGATACGCAGTATTTT. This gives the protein CASSLVLAGNADTQYF.

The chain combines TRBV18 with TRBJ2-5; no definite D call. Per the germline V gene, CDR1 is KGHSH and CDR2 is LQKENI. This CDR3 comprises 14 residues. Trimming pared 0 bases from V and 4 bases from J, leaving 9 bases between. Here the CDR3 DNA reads TGTGCCAGCTCACCACCCCAGGTGAGAGAGACCCAGTACTTC. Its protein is CASSPPQVRETQYF.

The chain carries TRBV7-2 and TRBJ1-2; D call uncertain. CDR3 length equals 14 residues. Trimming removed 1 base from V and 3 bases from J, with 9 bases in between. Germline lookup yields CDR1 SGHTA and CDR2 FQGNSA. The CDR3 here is CASSLVMPHYGYTF. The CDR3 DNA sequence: TGTGCCAGCAGCTTAGTAATGCCTCACTATGGCTACACCTTC.

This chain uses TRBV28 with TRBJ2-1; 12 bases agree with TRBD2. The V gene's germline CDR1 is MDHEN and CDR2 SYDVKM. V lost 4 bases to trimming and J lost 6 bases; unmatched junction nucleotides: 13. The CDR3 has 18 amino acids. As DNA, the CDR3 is TGTGCCAGCAGTTCTGGGACTAGCGGGTTGATAGGAATCAATGAGCAGTTCTTC. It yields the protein CASSSGTSGLIGINEQFF.

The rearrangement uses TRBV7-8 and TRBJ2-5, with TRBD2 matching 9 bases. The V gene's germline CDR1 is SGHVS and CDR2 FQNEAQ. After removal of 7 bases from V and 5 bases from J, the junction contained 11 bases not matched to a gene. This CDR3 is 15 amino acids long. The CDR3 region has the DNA TGTGCCAGCACCGCCGGCGGGGGGGTTACTGAGACCCAGTACTTC. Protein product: CASTAGGGVTETQYF.

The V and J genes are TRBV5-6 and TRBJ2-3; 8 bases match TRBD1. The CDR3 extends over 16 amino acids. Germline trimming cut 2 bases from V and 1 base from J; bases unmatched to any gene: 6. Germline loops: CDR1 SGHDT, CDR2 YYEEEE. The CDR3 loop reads CASSLFDRGGTDTQYF. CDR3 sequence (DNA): TGTGCCAGCAGCTTATTCGACAGGGGTGGCACAGATACGCAGTATTTT.

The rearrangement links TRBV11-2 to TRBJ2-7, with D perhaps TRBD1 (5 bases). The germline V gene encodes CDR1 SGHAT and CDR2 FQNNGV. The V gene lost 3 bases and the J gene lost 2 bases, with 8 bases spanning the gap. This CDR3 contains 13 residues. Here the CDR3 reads CASSFGQTYEQYF. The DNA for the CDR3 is TGTGCCAGCAGCTTCGGACAAACCTACGAGCAGTACTTC.

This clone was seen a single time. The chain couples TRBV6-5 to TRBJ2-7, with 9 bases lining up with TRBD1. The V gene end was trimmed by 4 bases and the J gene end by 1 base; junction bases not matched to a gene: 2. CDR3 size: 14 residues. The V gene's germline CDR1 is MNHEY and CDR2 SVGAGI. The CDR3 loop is CASSSDRGSYEQYF. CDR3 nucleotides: TGTGCCAGCAGTTCGGACAGGGGTTCCTACGAGCAGTACTTC.

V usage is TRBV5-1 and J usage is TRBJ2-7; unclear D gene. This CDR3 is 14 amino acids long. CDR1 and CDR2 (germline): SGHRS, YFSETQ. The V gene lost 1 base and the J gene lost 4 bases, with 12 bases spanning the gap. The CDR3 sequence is CASSLSSPAYEQYF. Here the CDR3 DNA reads TGCGCCAGCAGCTTGTCCTCCCCAGCGTACGAGCAGTACTTC.

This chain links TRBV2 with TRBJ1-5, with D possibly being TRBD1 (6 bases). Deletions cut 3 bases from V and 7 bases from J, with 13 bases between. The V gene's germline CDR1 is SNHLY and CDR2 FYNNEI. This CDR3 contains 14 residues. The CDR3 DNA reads TGTGCCAGCAGTGACTGGGGGGCTTGGCAGCCCCAGCATTTT. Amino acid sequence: CASSDWGAWQPQHF.

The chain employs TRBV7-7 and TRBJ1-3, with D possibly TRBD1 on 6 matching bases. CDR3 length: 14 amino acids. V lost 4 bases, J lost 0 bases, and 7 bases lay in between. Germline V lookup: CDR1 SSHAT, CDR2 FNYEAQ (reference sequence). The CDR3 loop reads CASSSGVSGNTIYF. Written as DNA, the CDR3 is TGTGCCAGCAGCTCAGGGGTCTCTGGAAACACCATATATTTT.

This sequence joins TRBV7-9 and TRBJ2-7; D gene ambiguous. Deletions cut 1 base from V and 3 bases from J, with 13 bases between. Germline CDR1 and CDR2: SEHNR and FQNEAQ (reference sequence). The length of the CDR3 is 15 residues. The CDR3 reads CASSLGVGLNYEQYF. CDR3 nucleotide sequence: TGTGCCAGCAGCTTAGGTGTAGGGTTGAACTACGAGCAGTACTTC.

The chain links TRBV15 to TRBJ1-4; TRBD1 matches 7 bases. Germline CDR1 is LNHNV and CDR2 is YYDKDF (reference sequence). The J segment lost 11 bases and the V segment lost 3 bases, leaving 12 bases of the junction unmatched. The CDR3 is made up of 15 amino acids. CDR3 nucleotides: TGTGCCACCAGCAGGGGACGACAGGGTGCCTTCAAACTGTTTTTT. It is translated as CATSRGRQGAFKLFF.

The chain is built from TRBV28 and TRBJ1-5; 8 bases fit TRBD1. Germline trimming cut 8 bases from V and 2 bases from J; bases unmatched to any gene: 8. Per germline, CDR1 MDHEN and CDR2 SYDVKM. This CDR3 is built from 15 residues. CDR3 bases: TGTGCCAGCGGAAGGACAGGGAGAGGCAATCAGCCCCAGCATTTT. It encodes CASGRTGRGNQPQHF.

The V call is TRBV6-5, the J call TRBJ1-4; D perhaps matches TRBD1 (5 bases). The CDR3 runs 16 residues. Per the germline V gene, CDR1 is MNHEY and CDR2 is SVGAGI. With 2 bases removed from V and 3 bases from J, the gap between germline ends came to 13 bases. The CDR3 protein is CASSYGGAGPNEKLFF. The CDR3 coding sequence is TGTGCCAGCAGTTACGGTGGGGCAGGCCCTAATGAAAAACTGTTTTTT.